Listed here are 15 T cell receptor beta chains from one sample, sequenced in a study of control samples from healthy donors and cancer patients. This table comes from immunoSEQ multiplex PCR, and its TCRdb copy is limited to in-frame clones, with some not included. The table includes roughly 130,000 clones, nearly 90% detected once. The specimen sequenced was blood. The receptors stem from a man in his forties or fifties in good health.

V gene TRBV18 combines with J gene TRBJ2-1; TRBD1 matches at 10 bases. The CDR3 sequence is 17 residues long. Germline V gives CDR1 KGHSH, CDR2 LQKENI. V dropped 3 bases and J dropped 0; count of bases not matched to a gene: 5. This CDR3 reads CASSPEWTGGSYNEQFF. The DNA for the CDR3 is TGTGCCAGCTCACCGGAGTGGACAGGGGGCTCCTACAATGAGCAGTTCTTC. The variable domain in full, completed from reference TRBV18 and TRBJ2-1, reads NAGVMQNPRHLVRRRGQEARLRCSPMKGHSHVYWYRQLPEEGLKFMVYLQKENIIDESGMPKERFSAEFPKEGPSILRIQQVVRGDSAAYFCASSPEWTGGSYNEQFFGPGTRLTVL.

The J gene is TRBJ2-1, the V gene TRBV5-1, with 8 bases identical to TRBD1. V gave up 4 bases and J gave up 8 bases; unmatched junction bases: 8. Germline CDR1 is SGHRS and CDR2 is YFSETQ. The CDR3 is 14 amino acids. The CDR3 DNA reads TGCGCCAGCAGCCCGGACAGGGCCTTGGATGAGCAGTTCTTC. Translated: CASSPDRALDEQFF. The whole variable domain, remainder taken from reference TRBV5-1 and TRBJ2-1, is KAGVTQTPRYLIKTRGQQVTLSCSPISGHRSVSWYQQTPGQGLQFLFEYFSETQRNKGNFPGRFSGRQFSNSRSEMNVSTLELGDSALYLCASSPDRALDEQFFGPGTRLTVL.

The count of this clone is one. The rearrangement joins TRBV18 to TRBJ1-6; D is uncertain. Germline V gene sequence: CDR1 KGHSH, CDR2 LQKENI. This CDR3 is built from 16 residues. V shed 3 bases and J shed 0 bases, with 9 bases lying between them. Here the CDR3 reads CASSPTRSSYNSPLHF. The CDR3 DNA sequence: TGTGCCAGCTCACCTACCCGCAGCTCCTATAATTCACCCCTCCACTTT.

V is TRBV7-3 and J is TRBJ1-6, with D hard to call. CDR3 size: 12 residues. V was trimmed by 4 bases and J by 3 bases, leaving 1 base between them. Germline CDR1 reads SGHTA; CDR2 reads FQGTGA. CDR3 sequence: CASSYYNSPLHF. The DNA of the CDR3 is TGTGCCAGCAGCTACTATAATTCACCCCTCCACTTT.

The chain uses TRBV7-6 and TRBJ2-2; tentative D call: TRBD1 (5 bases). Germline lookup yields CDR1 SGHVS and CDR2 FNYEAQ. Trimming removed 2 bases at V and 2 bases at J, with 9 bases between. The CDR3 is 15 residues long. CDR3 residues: CASSLLGHNTGELFF. The CDR3 DNA reads TGTGCCAGCAGCTTATTGGGGCACAACACCGGGGAGCTGTTTTTT. Together with reference TRBV7-6 and TRBJ2-2, the CDR3 gives the full variable domain: GAGVSQSPRYKVTKRGQDVALRCDPISGHVSLYWYRQALGQGPEFLTYFNYEAQQDKSGLPNDRFSAERPEGSISTLTIQRTEQRDSAMYRCASSLLGHNTGELFFGEGSRLTVL.

V usage is TRBV9 and J usage is TRBJ2-3; D uncertain. With 4 bases removed from V and 2 bases from J, the gap between germline ends came to 11 bases. Germline V gene lookup returns CDR1 SGDLS and CDR2 YYNGEE. The CDR3 consists of 14 residues. CDR3 sequence: CASSPDGVTDTQYF. The CDR3 DNA reads TGTGCCAGCAGCCCAGATGGTGTCACAGATACGCAGTATTTT.

The chain joins TRBV5-1 to TRBJ2-7, with D possibly called TRBD1 or TRBD2 (5 bases each). The CDR3 sequence is 16 residues long. Trimming pared 4 bases from V and 1 base from J, leaving 18 bases between. Germline V CDR1 and CDR2: SGHRS, YFSETQ. CDR3 amino acids: CASSRDGTTQSYEQYF. The CDR3 region has the DNA TGCGCCAGCAGCCGGGACGGAACGACCCAGTCCTACGAGCAGTACTTC. The full variable domain, its missing parts supplied by reference TRBV5-1 and TRBJ2-7, is KAGVTQTPRYLIKTRGQQVTLSCSPISGHRSVSWYQQTPGQGLQFLFEYFSETQRNKGNFPGRFSGRQFSNSRSEMNVSTLELGDSALYLCASSRDGTTQSYEQYFGPGTRLTVT.

Comment on this clone: A read error may account for a junction end that differs from germline. This chain connects TRBV6-6 to TRBJ2-6; 9 bases are shared with TRBD2. The CDR3 loop spans 16 amino acids. Per germline, CDR1 MNHNY and CDR2 SVGAGI (reference sequence). This chain's CDR3 is CASSSGGRSRANVLTF. The CDR3, as DNA: TGTGCCAGCAGTAGCGGGGGGCGCTCTCGGGCCAACGTCCTGACTTTC.

This rearrangement joins TRBV30 to TRBJ1-1; tentatively, D is TRBD1 (5 bases). This CDR3 comprises 13 residues. Deletions cut 0 bases from V and 7 bases from J, with 12 bases between. Germline CDR1 GTSNPN, CDR2 SVGIG (reference sequence). The CDR3 protein is CAWSVLTQGEAFF. Here the CDR3 DNA reads TGTGCCTGGAGTGTTCTTACCCAGGGTGAAGCTTTCTTT.

The DNA for the CDR3 is TGTGCCAGCAGCCCCCGGGGGGGGGTCAGGGGCCAAGCTTTCTTT. Amino acids: CASSPRGGVRGQAFF. The chain employs TRBV3-1 (or the pseudogene TRBV3-2) and TRBJ1-1; a weak D match, TRBD1 (6 bases). CDR1 is LGHDT, CDR2 YNNKEL, per germline (reference sequence). The CDR3 has 15 amino acids. Trimming left V 4 bases short and J 9 bases short, with 21 bases between.

The rearrangement uses TRBV30 and TRBJ1-1; D gene uncertain. Looked up from germline, CDR1 is GTSNPN and CDR2 is SVGIG (reference sequence). Trimming cost V 0 bases and J 4 bases, with 15 bases left between them. The CDR3 loop spans 15 amino acids. CDR3 DNA sequence: TGTGCCTGGAGTGTAGGGAGGGTCTGGAGCACTGAAGCTTTCTTT. This sequence encodes CAWSVGRVWSTEAFF.

The chain has TRBV24-1 and TRBJ2-1; TRBD2 matches at 7 bases. CDR1 and CDR2 from the germline V gene are KGHDR and SFDVKD. Unmatched junction bases numbered 17, after V lost 10 bases and J lost 0 bases. The CDR3 is 18 amino acids. CDR3 in amino acids: CATAGETKKTYSYNEQFF. The DNA for the CDR3 is TGTGCCACGGCGGGAGAGACTAAGAAAACCTACTCCTACAATGAGCAGTTCTTC.

The chain combines TRBV27 with TRBJ2-3; TRBD2 matches at 14 bases. The germline CDR1 and CDR2 sequences are MNHEY and SMNVEV (reference sequence). The CDR3 extends over 15 amino acids. V was clipped by 5 bases and J by 9 bases; unmatched bases: 7. CDR3 bases: TGTGCCAGCAGTATTCGACTAGCGGGGGGGTTCACGCAGTATTTT. Translating it yields CASSIRLAGGFTQYF.

The V gene is TRBV11-2, the J gene TRBJ1-6; 10 nucleotides line up with TRBD1. This CDR3 spans 17 amino acids. V was pared by 5 bases and J by 7 bases, with 11 bases of the junction left unmatched. Germline CDR1 reads SGHAT; CDR2 reads FQNNGV. The CDR3 region is CASSTRDRGRLNSPLHF. The CDR3 DNA reads TGTGCCAGCAGCACCCGGGACAGGGGAAGATTGAATTCACCCCTCCACTTT.

The gene calls are TRBV5-1 and TRBJ1-6; D might be TRBD1 (5 bases). The germline V and J ends were trimmed by 0 bases and 6 bases, with 13 bases remaining between them. This CDR3 spans 16 amino acids. Germline CDR1 reads SGHRS; CDR2 reads YFSETQ. The CDR3 spells CASSLEYGGSNSPLHF. The DNA for the CDR3 is TGCGCCAGCAGCTTGGAATACGGGGGGAGTAATTCACCCCTCCACTTT.